Following are 30 T cell receptor beta chains from one sample sequenced in a study of Graves' ophthalmopathy and Graves' hyperthyroidism. RNA transcripts served as template for amplifying TCR beta CDR3 sequences. First-round RT-PCR used HTBI primers; second-round multiplex PCR followed. TCRdb reprocessed the multiplex PCR reads via MiXCR and lists one record per CDR3 protein. Counted here are roughly 400,000 distinct CDR3 sequences, around 17% occurring once; the ten biggest clones make up around 1.5%. Sequenced sample: peripheral blood. These receptor sequences come from a woman aged 18-29 years with Graves' ophthalmopathy.

This sequence joins TRBV7-3 and TRBJ1-5, with no clear D. Deletions cut 10 bases from V and 2 bases from J, with 12 bases between. This CDR3 region has 13 residues. The germline gives CDR1 SGHTA, CDR2 FQGTGA. The CDR3 region is CAIGPKGNQPQHF. CDR3 DNA sequence: TGTGCCATCGGTCCCAAGGGCAATCAGCCCCAGCATTTT.

In its sample, this clonotype was seen many times. The chain recombines TRBV18 with TRBJ1-6; 8 bases match TRBD1. The CDR3 consists of 16 residues. The germline V gene encodes CDR1 KGHSH and CDR2 LQKENI. V gave up 4 bases and J gave up 8 bases; unmatched junction bases: 10. CDR3 nucleotides: TGTGCCAGCTCACTGGTTGTCGGACAGGGAGATTCACCCCTCCACTTT. This gives the protein CASSLVVGQGDSPLHF.

Ten or more counts support this clonotype. The J gene is TRBJ2-7, the V gene TRBV28; D gene ambiguous. The V end lost 6 bases, the J end lost 2 bases, and 11 bases lay between the germline ends. The germline V gene has CDR1 MDHEN and CDR2 SYDVKM. This CDR3 spans 13 amino acids. CDR3 sequence (DNA): TGTGCCAGCAGATTGGGCCCCCCCTACGAGCAGTACTTC. This codes for CASRLGPPYEQYF.

The V gene is TRBV6-2 or TRBV6-3, the J gene TRBJ2-7; 13 bases align to TRBD2. The germline gives CDR1 MNHEY, CDR2 SVGEGT. Trimming took 4 bases from V and 5 from J; bases not matched to a gene: 5. This CDR3 is 15 amino acids long. As DNA, the CDR3 is TGTGCCAGCAGTTCGACTAGCGGGAGGTCCAACGAGCAGTACTTC. Encoded protein: CASSSTSGRSNEQYF.

This clonotype was detected only a few times. The rearrangement links TRBV28 to TRBJ2-7, with D perhaps TRBD2 (5 bases). This CDR3 has 11 residues. The V gene lost 3 bases and the J gene lost 7 bases, with 7 bases spanning the gap. Germline loops: CDR1 MDHEN, CDR2 SYDVKM. CDR3 protein: CASSFWEEQYF. In DNA, the CDR3 is TGTGCCAGCAGTTTTTGGGAGGAGCAGTACTTC.

There are many counts of this clonotype. The V and J genes are TRBV28 and TRBJ1-5, with D possibly being TRBD1 (6 bases). The CDR3 is 13 residues long. The V end was cut by 4 bases, the J end by 6 bases, with 10 bases between. CDR1 and CDR2 (germline): MDHEN, SYDVKM. The CDR3 sequence is CASSSLGGQPQHF. The CDR3 region has the DNA TGTGCCAGCAGTTCCCTAGGGGGTCAGCCCCAGCATTTT.

There are many counts of this clonotype. It is unclear where the CDR3 begins or ends on the DNA, so no DNA is shown, and the CDR3 is as TCRdb lists it. The chain carries TRBV6-5 and TRBJ1-3; the table calls TRBD1, which could not be checked here. Germline V CDR1 and CDR2: MNHEY, SVGAGI. With termini counted, the CDR3 has 14 amino acids. CDR3 sequence: CASSSSGFRNTIYF.

This sequence joins TRBV28 and TRBJ1-1, with D maybe TRBD1 (5 bases). V shed 3 bases and J shed 4 bases, with 12 bases lying between them. From germline, CDR1 is MDHEN and CDR2 SYDVKM. The CDR3 is made up of 14 amino acids. CDR3 amino acids: CASSLGVKRTEAFF. Here the CDR3 DNA reads TGTGCCAGCAGTTTGGGGGTGAAGCGCACTGAAGCTTTCTTT.

This clonotype was observed at least ten times. The chain employs TRBV27 and TRBJ1-6; D perhaps matches TRBD1 (6 bases). Germline CDR1 MNHEY, CDR2 SMNVEV (reference sequence). V was shortened by 2 bases and J by 5 bases, with 16 bases between the two germline ends. This CDR3 spans 17 amino acids. CDR3 sequence: CASSLDRTTFNNSPLHF. CDR3 nucleotide sequence: TGTGCCAGCAGTTTAGACAGGACAACCTTCAATAATTCACCCCTCCACTTT.

There are many counts of this clonotype. The chain's CDR3 is CASSYSGVGHYEQYF. For the CDR3, the DNA is TGTGCCAGCAGTTACTCGGGGGTAGGGCACTACGAGCAGTACTTC. The chain recombines TRBV6-5 with TRBJ2-7, with D perhaps being TRBD1 or TRBD2 (5 bases each). Germline CDR1 reads MNHEY; CDR2 reads SVGAGI. Between the trimmed V and J ends, which lost 0 bases and 3 bases, there was a span of 12 bases. This CDR3 comprises 15 residues.

This clonotype showed up many times. The chain is built from TRBV6-4 and TRBJ2-2, with TRBD2 matching 10 bases. This CDR3 region has 17 residues. J gave up 1 base and V 10 bases, and 12 bases lay outside the gene matches. Germline V gene data show CDR1 as MRHNA and CDR2 as SNTAGT. CDR3 DNA sequence: TGTGCCAACGGAGCGGGAGGGCCCCTTCTGAACACCGGGGAGCTGTTTTTT. Translating it yields CANGAGGPLLNTGELFF.

This clonotype came up a few times. This sequence joins TRBV28 and TRBJ1-1, with D uncertain. Germline lookup yields CDR1 MDHEN and CDR2 SYDVKM. V was clipped by 8 bases and J by 0 bases, with 10 bases between them. The CDR3 sequence is 13 residues long. Written as DNA, the CDR3 is TGTGCCAGCGGTGACGGAATGAACACTGAAGCTTTCTTT. It encodes CASGDGMNTEAFF. Complete variable domain (other parts from reference TRBV28 and TRBJ1-1): DVKVTQSSRYLVKRTGEKVFLECVQDMDHENMFWYRQDPGLGLRLIYFSYDVKMKEKGDIPEGYSVSREKKERFSLILESASTNQTSMYLCASGDGMNTEAFFGQGTRLTVV.

The rearrangement joins TRBV7-2 to TRBJ1-1, with no clear D. Germline V gene lookup returns CDR1 SGHTA and CDR2 FQGNSA. The CDR3 is 12 amino acids. Trimming cost V 4 bases and J 7 bases, with 10 bases left between them. CDR3 sequence reads: CASSSGRLEAFF. The DNA for the CDR3 is TGTGCCAGCAGCTCCGGCAGGCTTGAAGCTTTCTTT.

This clonotype was detected many times. The chain links TRBV27 to TRBJ1-2; a weak D match, TRBD1 (6 bases). CDR1 MNHEY and CDR2 SMNVEV come from the germline V gene (reference sequence). V lost 2 bases, J lost 1 base, and 11 bases lay in between. The CDR3 consists of 15 residues. In DNA form, the CDR3 reads TGTGCCAGCAGTTTAGTGGGGGCGCGTAACTATGGCTACACCTTC. Its protein is CASSLVGARNYGYTF.

This clonotype was seen many times. The gene calls are TRBV13 and TRBJ2-2, with D hard to call. With 5 bases removed from V and 4 bases from J, the gap between germline ends came to 23 bases. CDR3 length: 18 residues. Germline V lookup: CDR1 PRHDT, CDR2 FYEKMQ (reference sequence). Written as DNA, the CDR3 is TGTGCCAGCAGCCCGACCGGAGCCGCCGCGGAGAGCACCGGGGAGCTGTTTTTT. It translates to CASSPTGAAAESTGELFF.

This clonotype was recorded many times. The rearrangement links TRBV28 to TRBJ2-5; TRBD1 matches at 8 bases. Germline V gene sequence: CDR1 MDHEN, CDR2 SYDVKM. With 5 bases clipped from V and 5 bases from J, the junction kept 13 bases outside the gene matches. There are 16 residues in the CDR3. CDR3 in DNA: TGTGCCAGCAGTCATCGACCAGGGGGCGCGAGGGAGACCCAGTACTTC. Translation gives CASSHRPGGARETQYF.

This clonotype was observed many times. The V call is TRBV27, the J call TRBJ1-2; D unclear. Trimming stripped 5 bases from V and 8 bases from J, with 15 bases between. Germline lookup yields CDR1 MNHEY and CDR2 SMNVEV (reference sequence). The CDR3 has 13 residues. CDR3 DNA sequence: TGTGCCAGCAGTCTCAAGGGCGCCAGGGGCTACACCTTC. Amino acids: CASSLKGARGYTF.

This clonotype has ten or more counts. The chain carries TRBV6-2 or TRBV6-3 and TRBJ2-7; D gene unclear. Germline assignment: CDR1 MNHEY and CDR2 SVGEGT. This CDR3 comprises 14 residues. V lost 5 bases to trimming and J lost 0 bases, with 11 bases between them. For the CDR3, the DNA is TGTGCCAGCAGTGATAGGTTGAGCTCCTACGAGCAGTACTTC. Translating it yields CASSDRLSSYEQYF.

This clonotype was seen repeatedly, ten times or more. The genes are TRBV6-2 or TRBV6-3 and TRBJ2-7, with 7 bases fitting TRBD1. This CDR3 is built from 13 residues. The V and J ends lost 6 bases and 4 bases, in that order; junction bases with no gene match: 6. Germline CDR1 is MNHEY and CDR2 is SVGEGT. CDR3 coding DNA: TGTGCCAGCAGAACCAACAGGGGTTACGAGCAGTACTTC. As protein: CASRTNRGYEQYF.

This clonotype appeared many times. The CDR3 bases are TGTGCCTGGAGTGTACTCCGAGGAGGCTACACCTTC. The encoded protein is CAWSVLRGGYTF. The V and J genes are TRBV30 and TRBJ1-2, with unresolved D. CDR1 GTSNPN and CDR2 SVGIG come from the germline V gene (reference sequence). V lost 0 bases and J lost 8, with 10 bases in between. This CDR3 has 12 residues.

This clonotype was counted many times. The chain is built from TRBV19 and TRBJ1-1; TRBD1 might be the D (6 bases). In germline, CDR1 is LNHDA, CDR2 SQIVND (reference sequence). CDR3 length: 12 amino acids. V lost 6 bases and J 5 bases, leaving 10 bases between the germline ends. The CDR3: CASSMRGTEAFF. CDR3 nucleotides: TGTGCCAGTAGCATGAGGGGGACTGAAGCTTTCTTT.

This clonotype was observed a handful of times. This chain links TRBV5-6 with TRBJ2-7; 7 positions agree with TRBD1. J was trimmed by 3 bases and V by 2 bases; bases with no gene match: 20. CDR3 size: 19 residues. The V gene's germline CDR1 is SGHDT and CDR2 YYEEEE. CDR3 in amino acids: CASSFCGTVGKKGSYEQYF. The DNA for the CDR3 is TGTGCCAGCAGCTTCTGTGGGACAGTGGGGAAAAAGGGGAGCTACGAGCAGTACTTC.

The genes are TRBV12-3 or TRBV12-4 and TRBJ2-5; TRBD1 is a possible D gene (5 bases). The CDR3 loop spans 13 amino acids. The V gene lost 6 bases and the J gene lost 5 bases, with 13 bases spanning the gap. The CDR3 is CASSFRGHETQYF. CDR3 DNA: TGTGCCAGCAGCTTTAGGGGTCATGAGACCCAGTACTTC.

The table lists this clonotype with many counts. In DNA form, the CDR3 reads TGTGCCAGCAGCCGGGGGCTAGCGGGAGACTACGAGCAGTACTTC. Amino acids: CASSRGLAGDYEQYF. This chain uses TRBV13 with TRBJ2-7; TRBD2 aligns across 10 bases. There are 15 residues in the CDR3. V gave up 5 bases and J gave up 3 bases; unmatched junction bases: 7. Germline-derived CDR1 and CDR2 are PRHDT and FYEKMQ (reference sequence).

The chain employs TRBV6-2 or TRBV6-3 and TRBJ2-7; TRBD2 matches 12 bases. This CDR3 is 15 amino acids long. Germline CDR1 is MNHEY and CDR2 is SVGEGT. V gave up 6 bases and J gave up 3 bases; unmatched junction bases: 6. CDR3 DNA sequence: TGTGCCAGCAGCCAGCTAGCGGGAGGGCTCTACGAGCAGTACTTC. Protein sequence: CASSQLAGGLYEQYF.

The V and J genes are TRBV30 and TRBJ1-5; TRBD1 agrees at 7 bases. The CDR3 runs 15 residues. V lost 2 bases to trimming and J lost 0 bases; unmatched junction nucleotides: 4. Germline CDR1 is GTSNPN and CDR2 is SVGIG (reference sequence). CDR3 amino acids: CAWSQGGVSNQPQHF. The CDR3 bases are TGTGCCTGGAGTCAGGGGGGAGTTAGCAATCAGCCCCAGCATTTT.

The V gene is TRBV19, the J gene TRBJ1-1; TRBD1 matches 10 bases. This CDR3 has 16 residues. Looked up from germline, CDR1 is LNHDA and CDR2 is SQIVND (reference sequence). With V trimmed by 3 bases and J by 4 bases, 8 bases remained unmatched. The CDR3 spells CASSIGTGVSGTEAFF. The CDR3, as DNA: TGTGCCAGTAGTATCGGGACAGGGGTTTCGGGCACTGAAGCTTTCTTT.

This clonotype was detected ten times or more. The chain couples TRBV6-2 or TRBV6-3 to TRBJ2-3; the D is unclear. From germline, CDR1 is MNHEY and CDR2 SVGEGT. V gave up 5 bases and J gave up 6 bases, with 6 bases separating them. There are 11 residues in the CDR3. DNA for the CDR3: TGTGCCAGCAGTCAAACGGATACGCAGTATTTT. Translation gives CASSQTDTQYF.

This clonotype was seen just once. The rearrangement links TRBV5-1 to TRBJ2-7, with D perhaps matching TRBD2 (6 bases). With 2 bases removed from V and 4 bases from J, the gap between germline ends came to 13 bases. The length of the CDR3 is 14 residues. The germline V gene encodes CDR1 SGHRS and CDR2 YFSETQ. The CDR3 region has the DNA TGCGCCAGCAGCTTAACGGGAGAGGCGTACGAGCAGTACTTC. Encoded protein: CASSLTGEAYEQYF.

The J gene is TRBJ1-2, the V gene TRBV30; TRBD1 might be the D (5 bases). Per germline, CDR1 GTSNPN and CDR2 SVGIG (reference sequence). The germline V and J ends were trimmed by 2 bases and 7 bases, with 14 bases remaining between them. The CDR3 is 13 residues long. CDR3: CAWSTGTLRGYTF. The CDR3, as DNA: TGTGCCTGGAGTACTGGGACCCTCCGTGGCTACACCTTC.